The 20 T cell receptor beta chains below come from one sample, sequenced in a study of PD-1 blockade in classical Hodgkin lymphoma (dated by TCRdb to between 2020 and 2021). Library method: the immunoSEQ multiplex PCR assay. The table was pulled from immuneACCESS by TCRdb, which kept in-frame rearrangements only. Such tables lose some clones; where checked, under half of the loss comes from unresolved V genes, and the rest has no known cause. The sample profile shows tens of thousands of clones; about nine tenths of them were found once. The top ten constitute approximately 9% of the sample. According to the study, the label for this sample's time point signals: cycle 1 day 1 (C1D1), immediately before nivolumab initiation. All trial patients had relapsed after autologous stem cell transplantation, with cohorts A, B and C differing in prior brentuximab vedotin exposure. The source material was peripheral blood mononuclear cells (PBMCs), sampled at baseline. These receptors were collected from a human donor with classical Hodgkin lymphoma.

The chain employs TRBV7-9 and TRBJ2-7, with unresolved D. The CDR3 is 14 amino acids. The ends were cut back, 1 base at V and 0 bases at J, with 7 bases in the middle. CDR1 is SEHNR, CDR2 FQNEAQ, per germline (reference sequence). The CDR3, as DNA: TGTGCCAGCAGCTTAGTTTCGGACTCCTACGAGCAGTACTTC. Protein product: CASSLVSDSYEQYF. The full variable domain, in which reference TRBV7-9 and TRBJ2-7 provide the parts outside the CDR3, is DTGVSQNPRHKITKRGQNVTFRCDPISEHNRLYWYRQTLGQGPEFLTYFQNEAQLEKSRLLSDRFSAERPKGSFSTLEIQRTEQGDSAMYLCASSLVSDSYEQYFGPGTRLTVT.

The chain couples TRBV6-1 to TRBJ2-5, with TRBD2 matching 7 bases. Per germline, CDR1 MNHNS and CDR2 SASEGT. This CDR3 is built from 14 residues. Trimming took 3 bases from V and 4 from J; bases not matched to a gene: 5. CDR3 in DNA: TGTGCCAGCAGTGAGCGGGGGTGGGGAGAGACCCAGTACTTC. This encodes CASSERGWGETQYF.

The chain combines TRBV5-6 with TRBJ2-7, with D tentatively TRBD1 (6 bases). V was shortened by 4 bases and J by 2 bases, with 19 bases between the two germline ends. CDR3 length equals 16 residues. The germline CDR1 and CDR2 sequences are SGHDT and YYEEEE. The CDR3 sequence: CASSLGPAGVTYEQYF. CDR3 DNA: TGTGCCAGCAGCCTGGGCCCCGCAGGGGTCACCTACGAGCAGTACTTC. Filled out from reference TRBV5-6 and TRBJ2-7, the complete variable domain reads DAGVTQSPTHLIKTRGQQVTLRCSPKSGHDTVSWYQQALGQGPQFIFQYYEEEERQRGNFPDRFSGHQFPNYSSELNVNALLLGDSALYLCASSLGPAGVTYEQYFGPGTRLTVT.

V is TRBV29-1 and J is TRBJ2-7, with 8 positions matching TRBD2. Germline V gene lookup returns CDR1 SQVTM and CDR2 ANQGSEA. The CDR3 sequence is 14 residues long. With 5 bases clipped from V and 7 bases from J, the junction kept 13 bases outside the gene matches. CDR3: CSVLSGRAAGEQYF. The DNA for the CDR3 is TGCAGCGTTTTGTCCGGGAGGGCCGCGGGTGAGCAGTACTTC.

A single count supports this clone. CDR3 sequence reads: CSVASAGGFTEAFF. CDR3 nucleotide sequence: TGCAGCGTCGCTTCGGCAGGGGGTTTCACTGAAGCTTTCTTT. The gene calls are TRBV29-1 and TRBJ1-1; 7 bases align to TRBD1. V lost 6 bases to trimming and J lost 4 bases; unmatched junction nucleotides: 11. CDR3 size: 14 residues. Germline V gene lookup returns CDR1 SQVTM and CDR2 ANQGSEA. The entire variable domain, with the rest obtained from reference TRBV29-1 and TRBJ1-1, is as follows: SAVISQKPSRDICQRGTSLTIQCQVDSQVTMMFWYRQQPGQSLTLIATANQGSEATYESGFVIDKFPISRPNLTFSTLTVSNMSPEDSSIYLCSVASAGGFTEAFFGQGTRLTVV.

On this clone itself: This sample also contains other DNA sequences that code for the same CDR3. V usage is TRBV6-1 and J usage is TRBJ2-1, with 13 bases that match TRBD2. CDR1 and CDR2 (germline): MNHNS, SASEGT. With 2 bases clipped from V and 7 bases from J, the junction kept 2 bases outside the gene matches. The CDR3 length is 15 residues. The CDR3 DNA sequence: TGTGCCAGCAGTGAACGACTAGCGGGGGGAAATGAGCAGTTCTTC. Amino acids: CASSERLAGGNEQFF.

This chain links TRBV5-6 with TRBJ2-1; TRBD2 matches 8 bases. Trimming cost V 1 base and J 7 bases; bases outside gene matches: 10. CDR1 is SGHDT and CDR2 is YYEEEE in the germline V gene. The CDR3 loop spans 16 amino acids. In DNA form, the CDR3 reads TGTGCCAGCAGCTTGATTTCTCGCGGGGGGTGGAATGAGCAGTTCTTC. Protein sequence: CASSLISRGGWNEQFF.

The rearrangement joins TRBV19 to TRBJ2-5; 9 bases are shared with TRBD2. The V and J ends lost 9 bases and 4 bases, in that order; junction bases with no gene match: 15. CDR1 LNHDA and CDR2 SQIVND come from the germline V gene (reference sequence). This CDR3 is built from 16 residues. The CDR3 coding sequence is TGTGCCAGCCCTATAGAGCGGGGGGTTATTAGAGAGACCCAGTACTTC. This gives the protein CASPIERGVIRETQYF.

V is TRBV4-3 and J is TRBJ1-6; the D is unclear. CDR1 and CDR2 from the germline V gene are LGHNA and YSLEER. CDR3 length: 16 amino acids. V lost 0 bases and J lost 0, with 6 bases in between. The CDR3: CASSQETVSYNSPLHF. CDR3 bases: TGCGCCAGCAGCCAAGAAACCGTCTCCTATAATTCACCCCTCCACTTT.

The V call is TRBV7-4, the J call TRBJ2-7, with 7 bases lining up with TRBD2. Germline V gene lookup returns CDR1 SGHVT and CDR2 SQSDAQ. The V and J ends lost 7 bases and 2 bases, in that order; junction bases with no gene match: 2. CDR3 length: 12 residues. The CDR3 loop reads CASTGTTYEQYF. Written as DNA, the CDR3 is TGTGCCAGCACCGGGACTACCTACGAGCAGTACTTC.

This clone was found a few times. CDR3 DNA sequence: TGCGCCAGCAGCGGGCAGGGGAATGAAAAACTGTTTTTT. This encodes CASSGQGNEKLFF. This chain links TRBV5-1 with TRBJ1-4; a possible D gene is TRBD1 (6 bases). Germline V gene sequence: CDR1 SGHRS, CDR2 YFSETQ. Trimming cost V 4 bases and J 5 bases, with 9 bases left between them. This CDR3 comprises 13 residues.

The chain joins TRBV5-4 to TRBJ2-2; 14 bases fit TRBD2. V lost 4 bases to trimming and J lost 1 base; unmatched junction nucleotides: 3. The germline V gene has CDR1 SGHNT and CDR2 YYREEE (reference sequence). The CDR3 is 17 residues long. The CDR3 here is CASSKGLAGENTGELFF. The CDR3 DNA is TGTGCCAGCAGCAAGGGACTAGCGGGAGAGAACACCGGGGAGCTGTTTTTT.

J is TRBJ1-2 and V is TRBV28, with 8 bases matching TRBD1. Germline trimming cut 3 bases from V and 6 bases from J; bases unmatched to any gene: 6. This CDR3 has 14 amino acids. Germline V gives CDR1 MDHEN, CDR2 SYDVKM. The CDR3, as DNA: TGTGCCAGCAGTTTTCCCGGACAGGGAAATGGCTACACCTTC. It encodes CASSFPGQGNGYTF.

The chain carries TRBV18 and TRBJ1-1; D is undetermined. The CDR3 totals 14 residues. Germline V gene data show CDR1 as KGHSH and CDR2 as LQKENI. Between the trimmed V and J ends, which lost 1 base and 4 bases, there was a span of 10 bases. CDR3 DNA: TGTGCCAGCTCACCACAGGTAATAGGCACTGAAGCTTTCTTT. This translates into CASSPQVIGTEAFF.

The J gene is TRBJ2-3, the V gene TRBV27; D not certain. V lost 6 bases, J lost 2 bases, and 15 bases lay in between. Germline V gives CDR1 MNHEY, CDR2 SMNVEV (reference sequence). The CDR3 sequence is 15 residues long. CDR3 nucleotide sequence: TGTGCCAGCAGAAGGGTGCGGACGATCACAGATACGCAGTATTTT. It yields the protein CASRRVRTITDTQYF.

The V gene is TRBV7-8, the J gene TRBJ2-5; D is perhaps TRBD1 or TRBD2 (5 bases each). CDR1 and CDR2 (germline): SGHVS, FQNEAQ. The CDR3 spans 14 residues. The V gene lost 3 bases and the J gene lost 4 bases, with 12 bases spanning the gap. CDR3 bases: TGTGCCAGCAGCTTTGAGGGGTTGTCAGAGACCCAGTACTTC. It translates to CASSFEGLSETQYF.

The chain recombines TRBV29-1 with TRBJ2-6, with 7 bases identical to TRBD1. The germline V gene has CDR1 SQVTM and CDR2 ANQGSEA. CDR3 length equals 14 residues. Germline trimming cut 5 bases from V and 0 bases from J; bases unmatched to any gene: 1. CDR3: CSVQGDSGANVLTF. The CDR3, as DNA: TGCAGCGTTCAGGGGGACTCTGGGGCCAACGTCCTGACTTTC.

This clone was counted a few times. Here the CDR3 omits its conserved ending phenylalanine or tryptophan, so a read error is the likely source. The limits of the CDR3 on the DNA are not certain, so only TCRdb's listed CDR3 is given. The V and J genes are TRBV2 and TRBJ1-4; the tabulated D call, TRBD1, remains unverified against the DNA. Germline CDR1 and CDR2: SNHLY and FYNNEI. A total of 11 residues make up the CDR3, ends included. The CDR3 protein is CASSEGASPHL.

The rearrangement joins TRBV19 to TRBJ1-5, with 12 bases matching TRBD1. V lost 3 bases, J lost 7 bases, and 7 bases stayed unmatched. Germline V gene lookup returns CDR1 LNHDA and CDR2 SQIVND (reference sequence). The CDR3 sequence is 16 residues long. The DNA for the CDR3 is TGTGCCAGTAGTATCTGGGGACAGGGGGCGGAACAGCCCCAGCATTTT. Encoded protein: CASSIWGQGAEQPQHF.

The chain is built from TRBV7-2 and TRBJ2-7, with D possibly being TRBD2 (6 bases). The V and J ends lost 4 bases and 0 bases respectively, with 16 bases between them. The length of the CDR3 is 16 residues. Germline V lookup: CDR1 SGHTA, CDR2 FQGNSA. The CDR3 bases are TGTGCCAGCAGCTCATCGGCGGGAAGAAGCTCCTACGAGCAGTACTTC. Protein: CASSSSAGRSSYEQYF.